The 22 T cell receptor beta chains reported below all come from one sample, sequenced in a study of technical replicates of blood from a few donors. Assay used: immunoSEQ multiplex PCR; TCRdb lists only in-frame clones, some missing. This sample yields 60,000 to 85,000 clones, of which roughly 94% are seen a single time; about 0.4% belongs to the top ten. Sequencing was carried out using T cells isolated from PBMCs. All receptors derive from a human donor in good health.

CDR3 region: CASSRLREINEQFF. The CDR3, as DNA: TGTGCCAGTAGCAGGTTGCGGGAGATCAATGAGCAGTTCTTC. This chain links TRBV19 with TRBJ2-1; the match to TRBD2 covers 7 bases. J was trimmed by 6 bases and V by 6 bases; bases with no gene match: 8. CDR1 is LNHDA and CDR2 is SQIVND in the germline V gene (reference sequence). CDR3 length: 14 amino acids. The full variable domain, rest sourced from reference TRBV19 and TRBJ2-1, is DGGITQSPKYLFRKEGQNVTLSCEQNLNHDAMYWYRQDPGQGLRLIYYSQIVNDFQKGDIAEGYSVSREKKESFPLTVTSAQKNPTAFYLCASSRLREINEQFFGPGTRLTVL.

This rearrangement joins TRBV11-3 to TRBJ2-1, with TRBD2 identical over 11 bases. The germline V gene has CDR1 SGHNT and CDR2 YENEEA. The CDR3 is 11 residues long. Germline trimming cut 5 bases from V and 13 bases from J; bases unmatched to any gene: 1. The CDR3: CASSGLAGQFF. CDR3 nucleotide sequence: TGTGCCAGCAGCGGACTAGCGGGCCAGTTCTTC. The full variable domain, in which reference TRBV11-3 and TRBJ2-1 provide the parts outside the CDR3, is EAGVVQSPRYKIIEKKQPVAFWCNPISGHNTLYWYLQNLGQGPELLIRYENEEAVDDSQLPKDRFSAERLKGVDSTLKIQPAELGDSAVYLCASSGLAGQFFGPGTRLTVL.

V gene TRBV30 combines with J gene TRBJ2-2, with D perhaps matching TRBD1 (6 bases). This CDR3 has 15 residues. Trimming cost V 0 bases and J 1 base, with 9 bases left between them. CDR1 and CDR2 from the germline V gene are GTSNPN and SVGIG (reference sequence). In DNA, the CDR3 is TGTGCCTGGAGTGTAGGGACAATGAACACCGGGGAGCTGTTTTTT. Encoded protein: CAWSVGTMNTGELFF. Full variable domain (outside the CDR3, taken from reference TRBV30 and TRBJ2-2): SQTIHQWPATLVQPVGSPLSLECTVEGTSNPNLYWYRQAAGRGLQLLFYSVGIGQISSEVPQNLSASRPQDRQFILSSKKLLLSDSGFYLCAWSVGTMNTGELFFGEGSRLTVL.

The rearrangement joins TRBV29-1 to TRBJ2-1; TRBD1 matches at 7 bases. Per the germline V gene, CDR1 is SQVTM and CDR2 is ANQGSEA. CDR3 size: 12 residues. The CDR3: CSAAVGQVEQFF. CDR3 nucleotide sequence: TGCAGTGCCGCAGTAGGACAGGTGGAGCAGTTCTTC.

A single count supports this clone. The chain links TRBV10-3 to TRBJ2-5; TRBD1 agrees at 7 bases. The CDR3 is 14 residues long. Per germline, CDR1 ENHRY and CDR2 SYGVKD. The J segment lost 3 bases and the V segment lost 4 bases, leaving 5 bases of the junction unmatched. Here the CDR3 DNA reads TGTGCCATCAGTGTGGGACAGAGAGAAGAGACCCAGTACTTC. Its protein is CAISVGQREETQYF.

The CDR3 DNA reads as TGTGCCAGCAGCCGGGACATCTCCTACGAGCAGTACTTC. It yields the protein CASSRDISYEQYF. This chain links TRBV6-6 with TRBJ2-7; D is possibly TRBD1 (6 bases). Germline V lookup: CDR1 MNHNY, CDR2 SVGAGI (reference sequence). Deletions cut 6 bases from V and 0 bases from J, with 9 bases between. The CDR3 length is 13 residues.

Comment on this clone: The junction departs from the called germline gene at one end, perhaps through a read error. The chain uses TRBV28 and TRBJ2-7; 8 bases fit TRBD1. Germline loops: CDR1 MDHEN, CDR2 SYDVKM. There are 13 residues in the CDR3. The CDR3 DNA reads TGTGCCAGCAGTCAGGGGGCCTCCCACGAGCAGTACTTC. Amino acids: CASSQGASHEQYF.

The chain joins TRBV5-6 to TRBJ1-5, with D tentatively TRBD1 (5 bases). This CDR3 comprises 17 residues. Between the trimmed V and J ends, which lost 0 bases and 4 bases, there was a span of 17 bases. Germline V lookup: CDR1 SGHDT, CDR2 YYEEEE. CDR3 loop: CASSLATWGGDNQPQHF. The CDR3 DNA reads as TGTGCCAGCAGCTTGGCCACCTGGGGGGGGGATAATCAGCCCCAGCATTTT.

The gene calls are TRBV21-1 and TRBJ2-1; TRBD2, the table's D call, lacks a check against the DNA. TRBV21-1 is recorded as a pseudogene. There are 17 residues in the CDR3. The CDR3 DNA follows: TGTGCCAGCAGCTCCCTCTGGGTACGGGGACTAATAAATGAGCAGTTCTTC. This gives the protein CASSSLWVRGLINEQFF.

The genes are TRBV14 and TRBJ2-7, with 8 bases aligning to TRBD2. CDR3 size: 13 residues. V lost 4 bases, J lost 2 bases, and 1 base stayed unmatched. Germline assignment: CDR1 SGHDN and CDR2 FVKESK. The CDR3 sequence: CASSRGGTYEQYF. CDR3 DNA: TGTGCCAGCAGCCGCGGGGGGACCTACGAGCAGTACTTC.

CDR3 amino acids: CASSLRRESYEQYF. CDR3 DNA sequence: TGTGCCAGTAGTCTCAGACGGGAGTCATACGAGCAGTACTTC. This chain joins TRBV19 and TRBJ2-7; tentative D call: TRBD2 (6 bases). Trimming took 5 bases from V and 4 from J, leaving 15 bases between them. Germline values: CDR1 LNHDA, CDR2 SQIVND (reference sequence). The length of the CDR3 is 14 residues.

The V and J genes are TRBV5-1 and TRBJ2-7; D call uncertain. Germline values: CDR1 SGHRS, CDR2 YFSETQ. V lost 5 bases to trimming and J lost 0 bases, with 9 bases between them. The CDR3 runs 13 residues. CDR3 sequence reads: CASSYSSSYEQYF. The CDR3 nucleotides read TGCGCCAGCAGTTATAGCAGCTCCTACGAGCAGTACTTC.

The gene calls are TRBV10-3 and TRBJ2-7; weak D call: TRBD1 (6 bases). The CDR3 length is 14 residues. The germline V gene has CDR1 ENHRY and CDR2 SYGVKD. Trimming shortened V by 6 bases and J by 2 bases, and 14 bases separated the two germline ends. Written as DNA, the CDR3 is TGTGCCATCAGGACGGACAGCGGCACCTACGAGCAGTACTTC. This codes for CAIRTDSGTYEQYF.

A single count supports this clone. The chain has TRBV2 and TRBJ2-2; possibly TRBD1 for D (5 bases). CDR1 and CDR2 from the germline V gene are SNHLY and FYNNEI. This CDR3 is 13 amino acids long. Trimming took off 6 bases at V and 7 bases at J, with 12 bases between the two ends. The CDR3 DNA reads TGTGCCAGCAGAGTGGGGCGCGGCGGGGAGCTGTTTTTT. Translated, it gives CASRVGRGGELFF.

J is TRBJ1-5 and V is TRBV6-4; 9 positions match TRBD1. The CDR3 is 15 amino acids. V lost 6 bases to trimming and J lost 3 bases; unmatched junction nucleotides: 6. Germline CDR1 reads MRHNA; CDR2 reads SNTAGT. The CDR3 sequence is CASRQGASPNQPQHF. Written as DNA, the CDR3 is TGTGCCAGCAGACAGGGGGCATCTCCCAATCAGCCCCAGCATTTT.

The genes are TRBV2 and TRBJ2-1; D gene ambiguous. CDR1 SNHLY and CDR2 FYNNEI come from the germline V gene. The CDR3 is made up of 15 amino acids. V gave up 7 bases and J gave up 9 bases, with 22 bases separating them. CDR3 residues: CASIPLRNTHTEQFF. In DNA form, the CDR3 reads TGTGCCAGCATTCCGTTGCGGAATACGCATACTGAGCAGTTCTTC.

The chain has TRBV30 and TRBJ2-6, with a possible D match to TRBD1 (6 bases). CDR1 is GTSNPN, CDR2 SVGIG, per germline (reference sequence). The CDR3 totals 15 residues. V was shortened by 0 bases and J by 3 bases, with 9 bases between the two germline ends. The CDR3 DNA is TGTGCCTGGAGTGTTACAGGGTATGGGGCCAACGTCCTGACTTTC. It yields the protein CAWSVTGYGANVLTF.

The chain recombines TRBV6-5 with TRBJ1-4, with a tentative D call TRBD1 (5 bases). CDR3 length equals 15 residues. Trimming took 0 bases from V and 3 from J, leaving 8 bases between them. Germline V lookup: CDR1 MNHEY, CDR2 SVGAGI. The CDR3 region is CASSYSGGANEKLFF. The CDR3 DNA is TGTGCCAGCAGTTACTCCGGGGGGGCTAATGAAAAACTGTTTTTT.

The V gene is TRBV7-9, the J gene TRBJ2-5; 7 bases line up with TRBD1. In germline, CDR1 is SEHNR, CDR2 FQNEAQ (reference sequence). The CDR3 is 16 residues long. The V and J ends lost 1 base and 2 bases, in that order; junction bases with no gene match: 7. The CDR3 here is CASSLGTGDFQETQYF. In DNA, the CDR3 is TGTGCCAGCAGCTTAGGGACAGGAGATTTTCAAGAGACCCAGTACTTC.

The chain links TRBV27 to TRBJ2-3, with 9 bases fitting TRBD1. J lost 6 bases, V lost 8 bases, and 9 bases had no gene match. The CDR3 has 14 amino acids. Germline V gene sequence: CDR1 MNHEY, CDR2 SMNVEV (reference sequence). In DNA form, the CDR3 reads TGTGCCAGCTCCCACAGGGGGCGGGCCGATACGCAGTATTTT. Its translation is CASSHRGRADTQYF.

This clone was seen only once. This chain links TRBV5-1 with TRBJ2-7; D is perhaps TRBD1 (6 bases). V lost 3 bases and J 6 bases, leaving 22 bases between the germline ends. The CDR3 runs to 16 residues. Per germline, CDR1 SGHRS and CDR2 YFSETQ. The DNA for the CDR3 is TGCGCCAGCAGCTCAGGGGTAGCGCAAGTAGGAGGCGAGCAGTACTTC. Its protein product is CASSSGVAQVGGEQYF.

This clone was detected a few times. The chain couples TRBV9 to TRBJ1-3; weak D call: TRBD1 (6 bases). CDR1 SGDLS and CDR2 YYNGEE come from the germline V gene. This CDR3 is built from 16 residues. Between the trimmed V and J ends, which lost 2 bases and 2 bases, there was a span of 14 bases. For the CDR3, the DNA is TGTGCCAGCAGCGTCTTCCCAGGGGAAACTGGAAACACCATATATTTT. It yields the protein CASSVFPGETGNTIYF.